This TCR beta chain was obtained from a study of naive and memory T cell subsets. TCR cDNA received a 3' ligated oligonucleotide that carried a UMI. Input was roughly 1 to 1000 ng of DNase-treated total RNA without cell sorting. Study-wide results and limits: Potentially, T cell activation and differentiation skew this RNA-based measurement.

Four PCR rounds used nested alpha and beta constant region primers plus the SP2 primer. Each CDR3 protein is one row after TCRdb ran MiXCR on the 5' RACE reads. The sample yields 32,000 or so distinct CDR3 sequences, approximately 15% seen once. With regard to this clonotype: Its specificity is unknown.

This TCR derives from a female donor in good health.

The chain's CDR3 is CASSPLGQGNSPLHF. The CDR3 DNA sequence: TGTGCCAGCTCACCACTCGGACAGGGGAATTCACCCCTCCACTTT. The gene calls are TRBV18 and TRBJ1-6; 9 bases match TRBD1. The junction had 2 bases not matched to a gene; V was cut back by 1 base and J by 7 bases. The CDR3 is 15 residues long. The germline V gene has CDR1 KGHSH and CDR2 LQKENI.